Sequencing of this T cell receptor beta chain was carried out in a study of blood T cells in healthy people across ages. Combining a sample-barcoded 5' primer with a J-beta primer mix, a second PCR ran for roughly 7 to 11 cycles. MiXCR, applied by TCRdb to the 5' RACE reads, yields one record per CDR3 protein. Here the sample spans about 1.4 million distinct CDR3 sequences, 55% to 75% being singletons. No fewer than 6.5 million PBMCs went into each sample. The receptor's source is a man aged 18 to 30 in good health. The sequencing input was blood.

The CDR3 here is CAWSRLRSGANVLTF. Written as DNA, the CDR3 is TGTGCCTGGAGTAGACTAAGGTCTGGGGCCAACGTCCTGACTTTC. This chain connects TRBV30 to TRBJ2-6, with D maybe TRBD2 (5 bases). Germline V gene sequence: CDR1 GTSNPN, CDR2 SVGIG (reference sequence). This CDR3 has 15 amino acids. V lost 2 bases and J lost 1, with 9 bases in between.